The 24 T cell receptor beta chains below were found in one sample sequenced in a study of T-cell reconstitution after alpha-beta-depleted transplantation in children. Preparation of the TCRbeta library used unique molecular identifiers. MiXCR, applied by TCRdb to the PCR reads, yields one record per CDR3 protein. The data hold hundreds of thousands of distinct CDR3 sequences, with 15% to 20% observed a single time. This specimen consisted of PBMCs from the stem cell graft donor, obtained from the stem cell graft. The receptors derive from a human donor who donated a stem cell graft to a child with acute myeloid leukemia.

This clonotype has only a few counts. V and J are TRBV4-1 and TRBJ1-1, with D possibly TRBD1 on 6 matching bases. Germline V gives CDR1 MGHRA, CDR2 YSYEKL. V lost 1 base, J lost 0 bases, and 15 bases lay in between. The CDR3 is 17 amino acids. CDR3 nucleotide sequence: TGCGCCAGCAGCCAAGGATGGCGGACAGAGTTGAACACTGAAGCTTTCTTT. Its protein is CASSQGWRTELNTEAFF.

Ten or more counts support this clonotype. The junction departs from the called germline gene at one end, perhaps through a read error. The gene calls are TRBV27 and TRBJ1-1; no reliable D call. CDR3 length: 14 residues. Germline V lookup: CDR1 MNHEY, CDR2 SMNVEV (reference sequence). The CDR3: CASSRDGVATEVFF. The CDR3 coding sequence is TGTGCCAGCAGTCGCGACGGGGTAGCCACTGAAGTTTTCTTT.

The table lists this clonotype with many counts. The chain joins TRBV6-1 to TRBJ1-6; D not resolved. The CDR3 sequence is 14 residues long. The germline V and J ends were trimmed by 5 bases and 7 bases, with 12 bases remaining between them. Germline CDR1 MNHNS, CDR2 SASEGT. This CDR3 is CASSMKGENSPLHF. DNA of the CDR3: TGTGCCAGCAGTATGAAGGGTGAGAATTCACCCCTCCACTTT.

In its sample, this clonotype was seen a few times. CDR3 protein: CASSSPDSKGAQQYV. DNA of the CDR3: TGTGCCAGCAGTTCACCGGACAGTAAGGGCGCTCAGCAGTACGTC. The chain employs TRBV28 and TRBJ2-7; the D gene is possibly TRBD1 (6 bases). Germline CDR1 is MDHEN and CDR2 is SYDVKM. This CDR3 is 15 amino acids long. Trimming removed 4 bases from V and 8 bases from J, with 21 bases in between.

This rearrangement joins TRBV20-1 to TRBJ2-5; 7 bases are a match to TRBD1. This CDR3 has 14 residues. V lost 7 bases, J lost 2 bases, and 10 bases stayed unmatched. The germline CDR1 and CDR2 sequences are DFQATT and SNEGSKA (reference sequence). CDR3 protein: CSVVAWDSQETQYF. CDR3 sequence (DNA): TGCAGTGTTGTAGCGTGGGACAGTCAAGAGACCCAGTACTTC.

The V call is TRBV7-8, the J call TRBJ2-7; D not resolved. The V end lost 4 bases, the J end lost 3 bases, and 10 bases lay between the germline ends. Germline assignment: CDR1 SGHVS and CDR2 FQNEAQ. The CDR3 is made up of 13 amino acids. The DNA for the CDR3 is TGTGCCAGCAGCTCCCGTGGACGCTACGAGCAGTACTTC. Its protein product is CASSSRGRYEQYF.

This clonotype was seen a few times. This chain links TRBV29-1 with TRBJ2-1; 9 bases agree with TRBD1. Germline V lookup: CDR1 SQVTM, CDR2 ANQGSEA. J lost 8 bases, V lost 2 bases, and 10 bases had no gene match. The CDR3 loop spans 15 amino acids. DNA of the CDR3: TGCAGCGTTGAATGTGGGTACAGGGGGCCTCATGAGCAGTTCTTC. Protein product: CSVECGYRGPHEQFF.

This clonotype was counted ten times or more. J is TRBJ2-7 and V is TRBV20-1; the match to TRBD2 covers 8 bases. The CDR3 consists of 15 residues. Trimming took 6 bases from V and 3 from J; bases not matched to a gene: 13. Germline assignment: CDR1 DFQATT and CDR2 SNEGSKA (reference sequence). The CDR3 DNA reads as TGCAGTGCGAAGAGAGACAGCGGGGGATACTACGAGCAGTACTTC. Translating it yields CSAKRDSGGYYEQYF.

The sample holds many counts of this clonotype. This sequence joins TRBV20-1 and TRBJ2-2; 7 nucleotides match TRBD2. The CDR3 covers 15 residues. V shed 0 bases and J 4 bases; nucleotides not matched to a gene: 5. The germline gives CDR1 DFQATT, CDR2 SNEGSKA (reference sequence). The CDR3 DNA sequence: TGCAGTGCTAGAGATCTCCGGGAGGCCACCGGGGAGCTGTTTTTT. Its protein is CSARDLREATGELFF.

This chain uses TRBV30 with TRBJ1-2; tentative D call: TRBD1 (5 bases). V lost 3 bases and J 10 bases, leaving 18 bases between the germline ends. CDR1 and CDR2 (germline): GTSNPN, SVGIG (reference sequence). This CDR3 spans 13 amino acids. CDR3: CAWSPGRLWLYTF. The CDR3 region has the DNA TGTGCCTGGAGCCCGGGACGACTTTGGCTCTACACCTTC.

This clonotype was detected many times. The rearrangement uses TRBV20-1 and TRBJ2-7; D is uncertain. Between the trimmed V and J ends, which lost 3 bases and 4 bases, there was a span of 13 bases. The CDR3 sequence is 13 residues long. Germline lookup yields CDR1 DFQATT and CDR2 SNEGSKA (reference sequence). The CDR3 region has the DNA TGCAGTGCTAGGCCGCCGGGTGGGTACGAGCAGTACTTC. Translated, it gives CSARPPGGYEQYF.

This clonotype came up a few times. The V gene is TRBV5-1, the J gene TRBJ1-1, with D uncertain. Germline values: CDR1 SGHRS, CDR2 YFSETQ. Trimming removed 4 bases at V and 4 bases at J, with 11 bases between. The CDR3 has 13 amino acids. The CDR3 region has the DNA TGCGCCAGCAGCGGCCGGCTTTCCACTGAAGCTTTCTTT. Its protein is CASSGRLSTEAFF.

This clonotype has ten or more counts. CDR3 loop: CASRPEWEEQPQHF. The CDR3 bases are TGTGCCAGCAGGCCCGAGTGGGAGGAACAGCCCCAGCATTTT. This sequence joins TRBV5-5 and TRBJ1-5; D not certain. Germline CDR1 SGHKS, CDR2 YYEKEE (reference sequence). The CDR3 runs 14 residues. V was clipped by 5 bases and J by 7 bases, with 16 bases between them.

This clonotype occurred once. The CDR3 DNA reads as TGCAGTGCTATCTACCGACAGGGGTGGGGCACTGAAGCTTTCTTT. Amino acids: CSAIYRQGWGTEAFF. The rearrangement joins TRBV20-1 to TRBJ1-1, with TRBD1 matching over 8 bases. The V gene end was trimmed by 4 bases and the J gene end by 4 bases; junction bases not matched to a gene: 11. CDR3 length equals 15 residues. Germline CDR1 is DFQATT and CDR2 is SNEGSKA (reference sequence).

The gene calls are TRBV11-2 and TRBJ2-2; TRBD2 might be the D (7 bases). Germline loops: CDR1 SGHAT, CDR2 FQNNGV. This CDR3 is 15 amino acids long. V shed 3 bases and J shed 4 bases, with 12 bases lying between them. CDR3 nucleotides: TGTGCCAGCAGCTTCAAGGGAGGGGGCACCGGGGAGCTGTTTTTT. It is translated as CASSFKGGGTGELFF.

This clonotype was observed many times. The V call is TRBV7-2, the J call TRBJ2-7; 11 bases fit TRBD1. Per the germline V gene, CDR1 is SGHTA and CDR2 is FQGNSA. CDR3 size: 15 residues. The junction had 5 bases not matched to a gene; V was cut back by 5 bases and J by 2 bases. The CDR3 sequence: CASSPRTGGTYEQYF. The CDR3 DNA is TGTGCCAGCAGCCCCCGGACAGGGGGCACCTACGAGCAGTACTTC.

J is TRBJ2-1 and V is TRBV6-2 or TRBV6-3; TRBD1 might be the D (6 bases). Trimming removed 4 bases from V and 4 bases from J, with 17 bases in between. Germline lookup yields CDR1 MNHEY and CDR2 SVGEGT. CDR3 size: 16 residues. Here the CDR3 reads CASSSRGYPPYNEQFF. CDR3 in DNA: TGTGCCAGCAGTTCCAGGGGATACCCGCCGTACAATGAGCAGTTCTTC.

The rearrangement joins TRBV7-2 to TRBJ2-1; a weak D match, TRBD1 (5 bases). CDR3 length equals 15 residues. Germline CDR1 is SGHTA and CDR2 is FQGNSA. V lost 5 bases and J 4 bases, leaving 15 bases between the germline ends. CDR3 nucleotides: TGTGCCAGCAGCACCCGGCAGGGATCGTACAATGAGCAGTTCTTC. This codes for CASSTRQGSYNEQFF.

About this clonotype: One end of the junction is discordant with germline, which a read error may explain. The V gene is TRBV3-1, the J gene TRBJ2-7, with a weak D call TRBD2 (6 bases). This CDR3 is 13 amino acids long. Germline CDR1 is LGHDT and CDR2 is YNNKEL (reference sequence). The CDR3 loop reads CASSRGRDFEKYF. CDR3 nucleotides: TGTGCCAGCAGCCGAGGTAGGGACTTCGAGAAGTACTTC.

This clonotype was seen many times. The chain combines TRBV12-3 or TRBV12-4 with TRBJ2-2; a possible D gene is TRBD1 (5 bases). CDR3 length equals 13 residues. V dropped 4 bases and J dropped 8 bases, with 11 bases sitting between them. For the CDR3, the DNA is TGTGCCAGCAGTTCAACCAGGGCGGGGGAGCTGTTTTTT. Its protein product is CASSSTRAGELFF.

This clonotype was picked up a small number of times. The chain links TRBV7-2 to TRBJ2-1, with D uncertain. Germline-derived CDR1 and CDR2 are SGHTA and FQGNSA. The CDR3 covers 15 residues. V was shortened by 0 bases and J by 0 bases, with 6 bases between the two germline ends. CDR3: CASSLAHTSYNEQFF. For the CDR3, the DNA is TGTGCCAGCAGCTTAGCCCACACCTCCTACAATGAGCAGTTCTTC.

Ten or more counts support this clonotype. V and J are TRBV20-1 and TRBJ2-4; D might be TRBD1 (5 bases). Germline assignment: CDR1 DFQATT and CDR2 SNEGSKA (reference sequence). V shed 6 bases and J shed 0 bases, with 12 bases lying between them. This CDR3 comprises 14 residues. The CDR3 sequence: CSARTGPAKNIQYF. CDR3 in DNA: TGCAGTGCCAGAACAGGCCCAGCCAAAAACATTCAGTACTTC.

This rearrangement joins TRBV9 to TRBJ2-3; 11 positions match TRBD2. The CDR3 extends over 17 amino acids. CDR1 and CDR2 from the germline V gene are SGDLS and YYNGEE. With 3 bases clipped from V and 5 bases from J, the junction kept 11 bases outside the gene matches. CDR3 in DNA: TGTGCCAGCAGCGCCCTTCGACTAGCGGGGTACTTAGATACGCAGTATTTT. Translation: CASSALRLAGYLDTQYF.

The genes are TRBV11-2 and TRBJ2-2; unclear D gene. The length of the CDR3 is 14 residues. The V gene lost 1 base and the J gene lost 1 base, with 4 bases spanning the gap. The germline V gene encodes CDR1 SGHAT and CDR2 FQNNGV. CDR3 in amino acids: CASSLVMNTGELFF. The DNA for the CDR3 is TGTGCCAGCAGCTTAGTCATGAACACCGGGGAGCTGTTTTTT. The full variable domain, rest sourced from reference TRBV11-2 and TRBJ2-2, is EAGVAQSPRYKIIEKRQSVAFWCNPISGHATLYWYQQILGQGPKLLIQFQNNGVVDDSQLPKDRFSAERLKGVDSTLKIQPAKLEDSAVYLCASSLVMNTGELFFGEGSRLTVL.